This TCR beta chain emerged from a study of shared clonotypes between healthy human individuals. Some clones are missing from TCRdb's copy, which holds only in-frame ones; the method was immunoSEQ multiplex PCR. The data show 2 million to 2.5 million clones, approximately 95% seen once. The germline gives CDR1 SGHRS, CDR2 YFSETQ. The V gene lost 0 bases and the J gene lost 7 bases, with 11 bases spanning the gap. The CDR3 has 15 residues. The rearrangement uses TRBV5-1 and TRBJ1-6, with a possible D match to TRBD1 (5 bases). This sequence originates from a man younger than 30 in good health. Some clones in this sample may be carry-over from other donors' samples. Input material: naive CD4+ T cells from PBMCs. Subset reported: CD45RA+ positively selected. Written as DNA, the CDR3 is TGCGCCAGCAGCTTGGCCGGGGACGGGAATTCACCCCTCCACTTT. The encoded protein is CASSLAGDGNSPLHF.